These 19 T cell receptor beta chains were all obtained from the same sample, sequenced in a study of control samples from healthy donors and cancer patients. TCRdb's table, derived via immunoSEQ multiplex PCR, lists solely in-frame clones and lacks some. The profile shows roughly 100,000 clones, about 88% of them singletons. The sample taken for sequencing was blood. These receptors all stem from a woman in her fifties or sixties in good health.

The chain joins TRBV28 to TRBJ2-4, with 10 bases identical to TRBD2. Looked up from germline, CDR1 is MDHEN and CDR2 is SYDVKM. V dropped 5 bases and J dropped 1; count of bases not matched to a gene: 5. CDR3 length: 16 amino acids. The CDR3 DNA reads as TGTGCCAGCAGTATAATAGCGGGAGGTGCCAAAAACATTCAGTACTTC. It codes for CASSIIAGGAKNIQYF.

This chain connects TRBV2 to TRBJ2-5; D tentatively reads TRBD1 or TRBD2 (6 bases each). Trimming took off 7 bases at V and 2 bases at J, with 14 bases between the two ends. The CDR3 is made up of 14 amino acids. CDR1 and CDR2 from the germline V gene are SNHLY and FYNNEI. DNA of the CDR3: TGTGCCAGCACTCAAAGGGGGGTTCAAGAGACCCAGTACTTC. Translation gives CASTQRGVQETQYF.

The J gene is TRBJ2-1, the V gene TRBV4-3; 7 bases fit TRBD2. The V gene's germline CDR1 is LGHNA and CDR2 YSLEER. V shed 2 bases and J 8 bases; nucleotides not matched to a gene: 9. This CDR3 has 15 amino acids. In DNA, the CDR3 is TGCGCCAGCAGCCAATGGTACGGGGGGATGGATGAGCAGTTCTTC. Translated: CASSQWYGGMDEQFF.

The rearrangement links TRBV25-1 to TRBJ2-1; the D gene is possibly TRBD1 (6 bases). This CDR3 region has 15 residues. V was clipped by 3 bases and J by 5 bases, with 14 bases between them. Germline values: CDR1 MGHDK, CDR2 SYGVNS. CDR3 nucleotide sequence: TGTGCCAGCAGTGATCCACGGACAGCGCACAATGAGCAGTTCTTC. Its translation: CASSDPRTAHNEQFF. Supplemented by reference TRBV25-1 and TRBJ2-1, the full variable domain reads EADIYQTPRYLVIGTGKKITLECSQTMGHDKMYWYQQDPGMELHLIHYSYGVNSTEKGDLSSESTVSRIRTEHFPLTLESARPSHTSQYLCASSDPRTAHNEQFFGPGTRLTVL.

The V and J genes are TRBV7-2 and TRBJ1-2; unclear D gene. Trimming took 1 base from V and 1 from J, leaving 7 bases between them. The CDR3 is 14 amino acids. Germline V gene lookup returns CDR1 SGHTA and CDR2 FQGNSA. The CDR3 here is CASSLGGFNYGYTF. CDR3 in DNA: TGTGCCAGCAGCTTAGGTGGCTTTAACTATGGCTACACCTTC.

This chain links TRBV27 with TRBJ1-5; D may be TRBD1 (6 bases). From germline, CDR1 is MNHEY and CDR2 SMNVEV (reference sequence). The CDR3 is made up of 16 amino acids. Between the trimmed V and J ends, which lost 5 bases and 3 bases, there was a span of 17 bases. The CDR3 DNA reads as TGTGCCAGCAGTACCCAAGACGGGGGCCCCAATCAGCCCCAGCATTTT. It is translated as CASSTQDGGPNQPQHF.

The V and J genes are TRBV5-6 and TRBJ1-6, with 11 bases matching TRBD1. The germline V gene has CDR1 SGHDT and CDR2 YYEEEE. The V gene end was trimmed by 4 bases and the J gene end by 4 bases; junction bases not matched to a gene: 4. The CDR3 is 16 residues long. The CDR3 loop is CASSGGQGAYNSPLHF. The CDR3 coding sequence is TGTGCCAGCAGCGGTGGACAGGGGGCGTATAATTCACCCCTCCACTTT.

The chain links TRBV28 to TRBJ1-1; D gene uncertain. Germline V gives CDR1 MDHEN, CDR2 SYDVKM. V was shortened by 3 bases and J by 0 bases, with 8 bases between the two germline ends. The CDR3 covers 14 residues. CDR3 sequence (DNA): TGTGCCAGCAGTTTTAAACCGATGAACACTGAAGCTTTCTTT. Residues: CASSFKPMNTEAFF.

The DNA for the CDR3 is TGTGCCAGCTCACCAGGAGGCGGGAGATCAGTAAGGGAGCAGTACTTC. Protein product: CASSPGGGRSVREQYF. This chain joins TRBV18 and TRBJ2-7; TRBD2 matches 7 bases. The V segment lost 2 bases and the J segment 7 bases; nucleotides outside the gene matches: 14. The CDR3 is 16 residues long. Germline V gives CDR1 KGHSH, CDR2 LQKENI.

The CDR3 is CAISESTRVNSPLHF. The CDR3 DNA reads TGTGCCATCAGTGAGTCTACCAGAGTAAATTCACCCCTCCACTTT. This chain links TRBV10-3 with TRBJ1-6; D gene unclear. Germline V lookup: CDR1 ENHRY, CDR2 SYGVKD. The CDR3 contains 15 residues. Trimming stripped 0 bases from V and 7 bases from J, with 10 bases between.

This clone occurred a few times. The rearrangement uses TRBV11-2 and TRBJ2-3, with D possibly matching TRBD2 (6 bases). This CDR3 spans 12 amino acids. Trimming shortened V by 8 bases and J by 2 bases, and 8 bases separated the two germline ends. The germline gives CDR1 SGHAT, CDR2 FQNNGV. The CDR3 loop reads CASGDFTDTQYF. Written as DNA, the CDR3 is TGTGCCAGCGGGGACTTCACAGATACGCAGTATTTT. The full variable domain, its missing parts supplied by reference TRBV11-2 and TRBJ2-3, is EAGVAQSPRYKIIEKRQSVAFWCNPISGHATLYWYQQILGQGPKLLIQFQNNGVVDDSQLPKDRFSAERLKGVDSTLKIQPAKLEDSAVYLCASGDFTDTQYFGPGTRLTVL.

The chain has TRBV25-1 and TRBJ2-3; no clear D gene. Trimming shortened V by 2 bases and J by 8 bases, and 11 bases separated the two germline ends. Germline assignment: CDR1 MGHDK and CDR2 SYGVNS. The CDR3 has 13 residues. The CDR3 loop reads CASSEPHLSTQYF. In DNA form, the CDR3 reads TGTGCCAGCAGTGAACCCCACCTCAGTACGCAGTATTTT.

This chain links TRBV7-2 with TRBJ2-1; 9 nucleotides line up with TRBD2. The V gene end was trimmed by 4 bases and the J gene end by 0 bases; junction bases not matched to a gene: 1. Per germline, CDR1 SGHTA and CDR2 FQGNSA. This CDR3 region has 15 residues. Here the CDR3 reads CASSYSGSSYNEQFF. DNA of the CDR3: TGTGCCAGCAGCTATAGCGGGAGCTCCTACAATGAGCAGTTCTTC.

This rearrangement joins TRBV5-4 to TRBJ2-7; 9 bases agree with TRBD1. The CDR3 loop spans 14 amino acids. Germline-derived CDR1 and CDR2 are SGHNT and YYREEE (reference sequence). The junction had 4 bases not matched to a gene; V was cut back by 2 bases and J by 4 bases. CDR3 nucleotides: TGTGCCAGCAGCTTAGGGACAGGGTTTTACGAGCAGTACTTC. Its translation is CASSLGTGFYEQYF.

The chain employs TRBV6-5 and TRBJ1-5; D not certain. The CDR3 runs to 15 residues. Trimming took off 0 bases at V and 6 bases at J, with 12 bases between the two ends. The germline V gene encodes CDR1 MNHEY and CDR2 SVGAGI. CDR3 residues: CASSYSNTLGQPQHF. DNA of the CDR3: TGTGCCAGCAGTTACTCGAACACCCTGGGTCAGCCCCAGCATTTT.

CDR3 nucleotides: TGTGCCAGTAGTATTGGGCAGGGGGCAGTCGACGAGCAGTACTTC. As protein: CASSIGQGAVDEQYF. This rearrangement joins TRBV19 to TRBJ2-7, with TRBD1 identical over 8 bases. Germline CDR1 LNHDA, CDR2 SQIVND (reference sequence). V shed 3 bases, J shed 5 bases, and the junction held 9 bases outside the gene matches. The CDR3 consists of 15 residues. Filled out from reference TRBV19 and TRBJ2-7, the complete variable domain reads DGGITQSPKYLFRKEGQNVTLSCEQNLNHDAMYWYRQDPGQGLRLIYYSQIVNDFQKGDIAEGYSVSREKKESFPLTVTSAQKNPTAFYLCASSIGQGAVDEQYFGPGTRLTVT.

CDR3 region: CASTERGFSGDSPLHF. In DNA, the CDR3 is TGTGCCAGTACCGAAAGAGGTTTCTCGGGAGATTCACCCCTCCACTTT. V and J are TRBV19 and TRBJ1-6; D not certain. Germline CDR1 reads LNHDA; CDR2 reads SQIVND (reference sequence). With 7 bases removed from V and 8 bases from J, the gap between germline ends came to 21 bases. The CDR3 totals 16 residues.

This clone was counted a single time. The J gene is TRBJ2-1, the V gene TRBV7-6; TRBD1 agrees at 9 bases. CDR3 size: 16 residues. V shed 5 bases and J 4 bases; nucleotides not matched to a gene: 9. The germline gives CDR1 SGHVS, CDR2 FNYEAQ. CDR3 amino acids: CASSPPTGGRYNEQFF. CDR3 DNA: TGTGCCAGCAGCCCACCTACAGGGGGCAGGTACAATGAGCAGTTCTTC.

The chain has TRBV28 and TRBJ2-7; 7 nucleotides align to TRBD1. Germline V gives CDR1 MDHEN, CDR2 SYDVKM. There are 16 residues in the CDR3. Germline trimming cut 4 bases from V and 1 base from J; bases unmatched to any gene: 10. The CDR3 region has the DNA TGTGCCAGCAGTTCCGCCGGGACAGATGGTTCCTACGAGCAGTACTTC. It is translated as CASSSAGTDGSYEQYF.